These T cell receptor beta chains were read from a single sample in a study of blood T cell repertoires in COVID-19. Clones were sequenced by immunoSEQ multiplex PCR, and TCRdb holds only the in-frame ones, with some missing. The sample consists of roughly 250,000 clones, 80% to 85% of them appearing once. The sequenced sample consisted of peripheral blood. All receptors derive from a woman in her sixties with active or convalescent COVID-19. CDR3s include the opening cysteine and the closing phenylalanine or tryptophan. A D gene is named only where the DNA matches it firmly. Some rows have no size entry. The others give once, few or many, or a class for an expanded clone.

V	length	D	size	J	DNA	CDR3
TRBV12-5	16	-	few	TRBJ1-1	TGTGCTAGTGGTTTGGTAAGGAGGGGCGGCCAAGCTGAAGCTTTCTTT	CASGLVRRGGQAEAFF
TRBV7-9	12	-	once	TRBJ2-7	TGTGCCAGCAGCACATACAGGGTCGAGCAGTACTTC	CASSTYRVEQYF
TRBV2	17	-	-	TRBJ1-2	TGTGCCAGCAGCCGCGTGGGAGGAAGTTCGAGAGGCTATGGCTACACCTTC	CASSRVGGSSRGYGYTF
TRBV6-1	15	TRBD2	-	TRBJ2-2	TGTGCCAGCAGTGATAGCGGGGGGGAGGCCGGGGAGCTGTTTTTT	CASSDSGGEAGELFF
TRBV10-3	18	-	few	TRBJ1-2	TGTGCCATCAGTGAGACGGACACCACAACTCCCCGCCCTTATGGCTACACCTTC	CAISETDTTTPRPYGYTF
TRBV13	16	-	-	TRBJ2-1	TGTGCCAGCAGCTTCTTATTCGGAGGTCCTAACAATGAGCAGTTCTTC	CASSFLFGGPNNEQFF
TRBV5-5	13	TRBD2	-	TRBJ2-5	TGTGCCAGTCAGCGGGGGGGCGCGGAGACCCAGTACTTC	CASQRGGAETQYF
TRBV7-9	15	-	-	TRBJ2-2	TGTGCCAGCAGCTTAGAAGGGGGACCCGGCCGGGAGCTGTTTTTT	CASSLEGGPGRELFF
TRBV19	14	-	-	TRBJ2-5	TGTGCCAGTAGTATAGGGCAGGGTGGGGAGACCCAGTACTTC	CASSIGQGGETQYF
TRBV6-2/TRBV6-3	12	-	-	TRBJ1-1	TGTGCCAGCACCCCACAGGCCATGGTTTTCTTCTTT	CASTPQAMVFFF
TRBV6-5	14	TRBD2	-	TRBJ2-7	TGTGCCAGCAGTCGTGAGCGGGGTCCCTACGAGCAGTACTTC	CASSRERGPYEQYF
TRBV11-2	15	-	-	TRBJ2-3	TGTGCCAGCAGCTTCCTGGGCCCTAGCACAGATACGCAGTATTTT	CASSFLGPSTDTQYF
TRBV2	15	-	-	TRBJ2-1	TGTGCCAGCAGGTTTCAAGCGGGCGCCTACAATGAGCAGTTCTTC	CASRFQAGAYNEQFF
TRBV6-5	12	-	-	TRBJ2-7	TGTGCCAGCCTGGACACGGACTACGAGCAGTACTTC	CASLDTDYEQYF
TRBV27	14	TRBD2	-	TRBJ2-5	TGTGCCAGCAGTCCGGCCGGGACTAGAGGGACCCAGTACTTC	CASSPAGTRGTQYF
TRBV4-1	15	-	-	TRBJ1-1	TGCGCCAGCAGCCCTGGGCAAGGGGTGAACACTGAAGCTTTCTTT	CASSPGQGVNTEAFF
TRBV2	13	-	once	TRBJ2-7	TGTGCCAGCAACCCTGTGGGGGGGCGGGAGCAGTACTTC	CASNPVGGREQYF
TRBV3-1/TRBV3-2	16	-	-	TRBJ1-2	TGTGCCAGCAGCCAAGACCCCCAACAGGCGCGCTATGGCTACACCTTC	CASSQDPQQARYGYTF
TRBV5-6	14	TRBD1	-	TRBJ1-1	TGTGCCAGCAGCATGACAGGGGGCGTCACTGAAGCTTTCTTT	CASSMTGGVTEAFF
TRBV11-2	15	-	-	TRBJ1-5	TGTGCCAGCAGCTTAGATGCCGGGGGGGATCAGCCCCAGCATTTT	CASSLDAGGDQPQHF
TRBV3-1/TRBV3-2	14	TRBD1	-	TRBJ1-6	TGTGCCAGCAGTTTGACAGGGTTCAATTCACCCCTCCACTTT	CASSLTGFNSPLHF
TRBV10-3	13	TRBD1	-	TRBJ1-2	TGTGCCATCAGTGACGGGACAGGGACCATCCTAACCTTC	CAISDGTGTILTF
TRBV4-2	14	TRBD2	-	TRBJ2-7	TGTGCCAGCAGCCAGGTAGCGGGGGACTACGAGCAGTACTTC	CASSQVAGDYEQYF
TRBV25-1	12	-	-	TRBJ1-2	TGTGCCAGCAGCTCGGGGGGCGGCGGCTACACCTTC	CASSSGGGGYTF
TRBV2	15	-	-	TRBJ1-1	TGTGCCAGCAGTGCAGGCGGGATTGATAACACTGAAGCTTTCTTT	CASSAGGIDNTEAFF
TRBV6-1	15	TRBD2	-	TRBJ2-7	TGTGCCAGCAGTGAGGGACTAGCGGGGTTCTACGAGCAGTACTTC	CASSEGLAGFYEQYF
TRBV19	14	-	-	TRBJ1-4	TGTGCCAGTAGTATCGGACAGTCCAATGAAAAACTGTTTTTT	CASSIGQSNEKLFF